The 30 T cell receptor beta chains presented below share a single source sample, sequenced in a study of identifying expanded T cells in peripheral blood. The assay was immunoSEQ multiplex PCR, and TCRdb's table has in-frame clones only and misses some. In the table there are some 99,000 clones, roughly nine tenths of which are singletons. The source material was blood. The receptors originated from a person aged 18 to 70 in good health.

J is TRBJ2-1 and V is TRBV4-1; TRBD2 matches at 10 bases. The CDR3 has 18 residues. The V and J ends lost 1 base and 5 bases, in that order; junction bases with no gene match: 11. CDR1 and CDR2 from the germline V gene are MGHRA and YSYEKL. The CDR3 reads CASSQVVASGRSDNEQFF. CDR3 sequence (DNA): TGCGCCAGCAGCCAAGTCGTGGCTAGCGGGAGAAGTGACAATGAGCAGTTCTTC.

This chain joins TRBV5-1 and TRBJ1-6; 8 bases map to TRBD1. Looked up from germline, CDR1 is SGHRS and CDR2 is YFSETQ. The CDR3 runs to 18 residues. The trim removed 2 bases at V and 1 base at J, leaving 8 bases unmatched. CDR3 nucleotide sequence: TGCGCCAGCAGCTTCGGACAGGGTTTGGGGTCCTATAATTCACCCCTCCACTTT. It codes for CASSFGQGLGSYNSPLHF.

The DNA for the CDR3 is TGTGCCAGTAGTTCCCGGACGGGGAACACTGAAGCTTTCTTT. It codes for CASSSRTGNTEAFF. The chain links TRBV19 to TRBJ1-1; D is unresolved. Trimming pared 5 bases from V and 1 base from J, leaving 11 bases between. CDR1 is LNHDA, CDR2 SQIVND, per germline (reference sequence). The CDR3 has 14 residues.

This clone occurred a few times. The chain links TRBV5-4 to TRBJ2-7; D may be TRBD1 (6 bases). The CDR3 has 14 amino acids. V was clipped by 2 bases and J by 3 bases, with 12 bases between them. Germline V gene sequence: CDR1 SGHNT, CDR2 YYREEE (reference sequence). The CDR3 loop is CASSLGGSIYEQYF. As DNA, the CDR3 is TGTGCCAGCAGCTTAGGGGGATCAATCTACGAGCAGTACTTC. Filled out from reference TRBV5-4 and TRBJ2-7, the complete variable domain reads ETGVTQSPTHLIKTRGQQVTLRCSSQSGHNTVSWYQQALGQGPQFIFQYYREEENGRGNFPPRFSGLQFPNYSSELNVNALELDDSALYLCASSLGGSIYEQYFGPGTRLTVT.

DNA for the CDR3: TGTGCCAGCAGTGCGGAGGACAGGTACAATGAGCAGTTCTTC. Amino acids: CASSAEDRYNEQFF. The chain links TRBV25-1 to TRBJ2-1; 7 positions agree with TRBD1. The CDR3 loop spans 14 amino acids. The junction had 4 bases not matched to a gene; V was cut back by 4 bases and J by 4 bases. Germline CDR1 and CDR2: MGHDK and SYGVNS.

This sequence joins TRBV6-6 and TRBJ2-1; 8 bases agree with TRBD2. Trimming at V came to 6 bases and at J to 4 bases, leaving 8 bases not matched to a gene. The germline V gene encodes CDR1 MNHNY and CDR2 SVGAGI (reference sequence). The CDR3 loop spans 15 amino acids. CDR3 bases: TGTGCCAGCAGGTCCACTAGCGGCAAATACAATGAGCAGTTCTTC. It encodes CASRSTSGKYNEQFF.

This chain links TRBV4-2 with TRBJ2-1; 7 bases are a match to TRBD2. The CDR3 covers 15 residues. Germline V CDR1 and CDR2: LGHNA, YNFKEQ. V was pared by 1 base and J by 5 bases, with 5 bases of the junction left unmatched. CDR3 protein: CASSQGGGFHNEQFF. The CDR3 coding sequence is TGTGCCAGCAGCCAAGGGGGGGGGTTCCACAATGAGCAGTTCTTC.

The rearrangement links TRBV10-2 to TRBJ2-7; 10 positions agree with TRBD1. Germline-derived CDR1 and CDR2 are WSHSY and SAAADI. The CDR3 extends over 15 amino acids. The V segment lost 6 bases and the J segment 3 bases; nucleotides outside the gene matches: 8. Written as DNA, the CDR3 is TGCGCCAGCAGCGACAGGGGGCGCTTGGACTACGAGCAGTACTTC. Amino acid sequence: CASSDRGRLDYEQYF.

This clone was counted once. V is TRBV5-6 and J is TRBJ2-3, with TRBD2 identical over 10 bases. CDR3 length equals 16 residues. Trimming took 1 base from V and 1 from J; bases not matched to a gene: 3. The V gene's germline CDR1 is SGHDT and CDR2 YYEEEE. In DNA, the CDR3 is TGTGCCAGCAGCTTGCGGCTAGCGGGGGGCACAGATACGCAGTATTTT. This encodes CASSLRLAGGTDTQYF. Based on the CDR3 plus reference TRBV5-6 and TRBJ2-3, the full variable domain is DAGVTQSPTHLIKTRGQQVTLRCSPKSGHDTVSWYQQALGQGPQFIFQYYEEEERQRGNFPDRFSGHQFPNYSSELNVNALLLGDSALYLCASSLRLAGGTDTQYFGPGTRLTVL.

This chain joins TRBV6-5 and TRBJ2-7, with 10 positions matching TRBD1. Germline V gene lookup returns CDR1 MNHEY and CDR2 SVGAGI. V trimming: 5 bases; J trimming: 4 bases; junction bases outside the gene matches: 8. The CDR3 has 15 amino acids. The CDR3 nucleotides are TGTGCCAGCAGTCAACCGGGACAGGGGTCATACGAGCAGTACTTC. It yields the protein CASSQPGQGSYEQYF.

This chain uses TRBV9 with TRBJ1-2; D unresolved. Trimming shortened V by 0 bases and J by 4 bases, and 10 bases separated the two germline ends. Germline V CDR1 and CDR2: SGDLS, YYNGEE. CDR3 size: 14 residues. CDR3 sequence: CASSVVDLGYGYTF. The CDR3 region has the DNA TGTGCCAGCAGCGTAGTTGATCTCGGCTATGGCTACACCTTC.

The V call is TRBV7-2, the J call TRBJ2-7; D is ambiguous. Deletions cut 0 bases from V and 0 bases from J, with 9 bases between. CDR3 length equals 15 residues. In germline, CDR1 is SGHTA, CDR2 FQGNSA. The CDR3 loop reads CASSLAGPLSYEQYF. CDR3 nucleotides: TGTGCCAGCAGCTTAGCCGGTCCCCTCTCCTACGAGCAGTACTTC.

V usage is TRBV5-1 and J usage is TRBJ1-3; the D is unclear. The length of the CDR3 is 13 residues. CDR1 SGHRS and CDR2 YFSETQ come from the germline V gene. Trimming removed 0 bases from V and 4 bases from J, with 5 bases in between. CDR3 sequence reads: CASSLEWGNTIYF. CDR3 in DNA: TGCGCCAGCAGCTTGGAGTGGGGAAACACCATATATTTT.

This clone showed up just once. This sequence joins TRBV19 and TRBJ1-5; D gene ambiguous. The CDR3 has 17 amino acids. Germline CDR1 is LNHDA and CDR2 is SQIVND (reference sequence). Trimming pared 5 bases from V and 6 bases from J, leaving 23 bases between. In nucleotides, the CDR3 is TGTGCCAGTAGTCTATTTAGGGATTCCCAAGGCAGTCAGCCCCAGCATTTT. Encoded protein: CASSLFRDSQGSQPQHF.

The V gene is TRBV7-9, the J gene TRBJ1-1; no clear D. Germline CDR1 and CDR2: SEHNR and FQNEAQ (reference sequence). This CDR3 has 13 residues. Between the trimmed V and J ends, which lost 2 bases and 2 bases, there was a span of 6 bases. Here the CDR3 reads CASSLTRNTEAFF. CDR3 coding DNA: TGTGCCAGCAGCTTAACCCGTAACACTGAAGCTTTCTTT.

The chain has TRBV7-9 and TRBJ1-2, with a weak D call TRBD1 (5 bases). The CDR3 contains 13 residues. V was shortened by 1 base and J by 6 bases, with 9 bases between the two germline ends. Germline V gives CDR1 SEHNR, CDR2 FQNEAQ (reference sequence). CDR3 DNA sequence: TGTGCCAGCAGCTTAGGGGCGGGGGATGGCTACACCTTC. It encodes CASSLGAGDGYTF.

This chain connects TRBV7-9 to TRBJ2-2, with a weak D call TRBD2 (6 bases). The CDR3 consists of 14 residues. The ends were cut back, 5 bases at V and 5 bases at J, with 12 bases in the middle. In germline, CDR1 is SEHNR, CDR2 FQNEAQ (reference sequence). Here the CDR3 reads CASSRDLTTGELFF. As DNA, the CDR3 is TGTGCCAGCAGCAGGGACTTGACTACCGGGGAGCTGTTTTTT.

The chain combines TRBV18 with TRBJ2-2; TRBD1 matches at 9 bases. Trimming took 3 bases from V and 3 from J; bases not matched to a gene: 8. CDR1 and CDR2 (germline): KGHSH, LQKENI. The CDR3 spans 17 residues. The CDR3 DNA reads TGTGCCAGCTCACCTTCGTACAGGGGGCAAGACACCGGGGAGCTGTTTTTT. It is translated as CASSPSYRGQDTGELFF.

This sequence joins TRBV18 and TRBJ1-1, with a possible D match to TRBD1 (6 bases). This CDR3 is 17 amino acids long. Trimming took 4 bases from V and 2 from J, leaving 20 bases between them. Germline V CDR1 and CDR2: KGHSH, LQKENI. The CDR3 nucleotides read TGTGCCAGCTCACGGGCACAGGGACGAATCGGTAACACTGAAGCTTTCTTT. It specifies CASSRAQGRIGNTEAFF.

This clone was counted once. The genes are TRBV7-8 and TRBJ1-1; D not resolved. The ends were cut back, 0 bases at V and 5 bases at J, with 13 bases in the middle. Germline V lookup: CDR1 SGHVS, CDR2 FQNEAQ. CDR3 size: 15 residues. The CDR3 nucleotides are TGTGCCAGCAGCTTAGCCGAGAAGGGAAGTACTGAAGCTTTCTTT. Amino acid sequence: CASSLAEKGSTEAFF.

The CDR3 loop is CASSLGSTEAFF. CDR3 coding DNA: TGTGCCAGCAGCTTAGGAAGCACTGAAGCTTTCTTT. V gene TRBV5-4 combines with J gene TRBJ1-1; D gene ambiguous. Germline values: CDR1 SGHNT, CDR2 YYREEE (reference sequence). The CDR3 is 12 residues long. With 2 bases removed from V and 4 bases from J, the gap between germline ends came to 6 bases.

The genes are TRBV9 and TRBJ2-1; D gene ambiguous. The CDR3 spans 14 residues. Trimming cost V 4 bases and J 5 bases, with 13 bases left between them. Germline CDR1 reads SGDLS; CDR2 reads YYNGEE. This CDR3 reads CASSLSAPDNEQFF. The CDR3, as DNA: TGTGCCAGCAGCCTCAGCGCCCCGGACAATGAGCAGTTCTTC.

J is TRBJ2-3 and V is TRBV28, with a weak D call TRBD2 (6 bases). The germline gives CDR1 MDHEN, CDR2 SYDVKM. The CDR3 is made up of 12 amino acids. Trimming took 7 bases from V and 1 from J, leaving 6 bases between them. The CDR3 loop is CASTSGTDTQYF. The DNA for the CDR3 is TGTGCCAGCACTAGCGGCACAGATACGCAGTATTTT.

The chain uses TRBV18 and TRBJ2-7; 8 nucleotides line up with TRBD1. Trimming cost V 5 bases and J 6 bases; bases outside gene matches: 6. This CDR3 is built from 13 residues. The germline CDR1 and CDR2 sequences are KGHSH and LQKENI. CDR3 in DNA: TGTGCCAGCTCATTGACAGGGGTAAGCGAGCAGTACTTC. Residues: CASSLTGVSEQYF.

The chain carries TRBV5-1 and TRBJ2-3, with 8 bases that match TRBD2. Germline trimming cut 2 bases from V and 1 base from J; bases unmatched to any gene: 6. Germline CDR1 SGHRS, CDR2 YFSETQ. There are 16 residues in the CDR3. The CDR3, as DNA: TGCGCCAGCAGCTTAAAGCGGGGGTCGGGCACAGATACGCAGTATTTT. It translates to CASSLKRGSGTDTQYF.

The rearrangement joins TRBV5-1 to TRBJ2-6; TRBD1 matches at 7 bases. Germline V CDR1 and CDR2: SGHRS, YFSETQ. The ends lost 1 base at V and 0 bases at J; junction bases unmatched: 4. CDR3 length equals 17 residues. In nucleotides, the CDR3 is TGCGCCAGCAGCTTGACAGGGGTATTCTCTGGGGCCAACGTCCTGACTTTC. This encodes CASSLTGVFSGANVLTF.

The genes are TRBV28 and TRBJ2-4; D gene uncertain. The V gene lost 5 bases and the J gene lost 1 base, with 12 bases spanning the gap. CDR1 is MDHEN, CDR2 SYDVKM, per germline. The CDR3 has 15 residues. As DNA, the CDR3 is TGTGCCAGCAGTCTGTATGGGTTGGCCAAAAACATTCAGTACTTC. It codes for CASSLYGLAKNIQYF.

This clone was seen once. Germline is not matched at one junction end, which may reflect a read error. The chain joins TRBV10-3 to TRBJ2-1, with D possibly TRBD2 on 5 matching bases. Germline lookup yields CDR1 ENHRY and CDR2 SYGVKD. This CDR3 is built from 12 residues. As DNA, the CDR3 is TGTGTCATCAGTGAAGGCGGGAATGAGCAGTTCTTC. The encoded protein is CVISEGGNEQFF.

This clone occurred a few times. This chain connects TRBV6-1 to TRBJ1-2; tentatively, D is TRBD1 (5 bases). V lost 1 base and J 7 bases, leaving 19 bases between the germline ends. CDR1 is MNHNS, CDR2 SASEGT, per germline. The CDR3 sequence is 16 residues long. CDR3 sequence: CASSEGVGQGRSGYTF. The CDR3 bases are TGTGCCAGCAGTGAAGGGGTAGGGCAGGGTAGGTCTGGCTACACCTTC.

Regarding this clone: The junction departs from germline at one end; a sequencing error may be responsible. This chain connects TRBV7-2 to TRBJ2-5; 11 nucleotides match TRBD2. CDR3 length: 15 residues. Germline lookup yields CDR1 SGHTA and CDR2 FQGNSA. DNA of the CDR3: TGTGCCAGCAACTTAGCGGGGGGGCCACGGGAGACCCAGTACTTC. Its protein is CASNLAGGPRETQYF.